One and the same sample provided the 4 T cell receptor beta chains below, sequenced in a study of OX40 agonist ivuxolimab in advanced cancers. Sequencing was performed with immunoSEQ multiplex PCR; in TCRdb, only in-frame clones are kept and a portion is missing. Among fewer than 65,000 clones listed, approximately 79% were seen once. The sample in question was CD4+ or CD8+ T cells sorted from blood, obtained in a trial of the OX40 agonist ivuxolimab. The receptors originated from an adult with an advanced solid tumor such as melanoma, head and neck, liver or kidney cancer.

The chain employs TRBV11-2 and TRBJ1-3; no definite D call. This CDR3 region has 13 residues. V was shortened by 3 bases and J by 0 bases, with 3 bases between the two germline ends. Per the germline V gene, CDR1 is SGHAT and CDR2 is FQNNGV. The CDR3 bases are TGTGCCAGCAGCTTGGGCTCTGGAAACACCATATATTTT. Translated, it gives CASSLGSGNTIYF.

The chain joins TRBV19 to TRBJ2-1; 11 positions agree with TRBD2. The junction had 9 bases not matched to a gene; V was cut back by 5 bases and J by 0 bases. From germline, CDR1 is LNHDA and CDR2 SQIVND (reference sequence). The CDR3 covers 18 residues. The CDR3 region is CASSAKGLAADSYNEQFF. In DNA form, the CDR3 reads TGTGCCAGTAGTGCCAAGGGACTAGCGGCGGACTCCTACAATGAGCAGTTCTTC.

The DNA for the CDR3 is TGTGCCAGCAGCTCGAAGACAGGGGGCTACGAGCAGTACTTC. This gives the protein CASSSKTGGYEQYF. The chain carries TRBV7-3 and TRBJ2-7; TRBD1 agrees at 9 bases. The CDR3 is 14 amino acids. CDR1 and CDR2 from the germline V gene are SGHTA and FQGTGA. V shed 4 bases, J shed 3 bases, and the junction held 4 bases outside the gene matches.

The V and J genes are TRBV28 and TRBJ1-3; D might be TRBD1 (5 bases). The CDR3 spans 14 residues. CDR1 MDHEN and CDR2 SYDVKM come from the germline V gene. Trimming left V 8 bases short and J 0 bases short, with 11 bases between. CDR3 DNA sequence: TGTGCCAGCCTCGACAGATTCTCTGGAAACACCATATATTTT. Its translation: CASLDRFSGNTIYF. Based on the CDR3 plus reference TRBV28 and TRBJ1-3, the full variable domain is DVKVTQSSRYLVKRTGEKVFLECVQDMDHENMFWYRQDPGLGLRLIYFSYDVKMKEKGDIPEGYSVSREKKERFSLILESASTNQTSMYLCASLDRFSGNTIYFGEGSWLTVV.